The 2 T cell receptor beta chains below all came from one sample that was sequenced in a study of blood T cell repertoires in COVID-19 (dated by TCRdb to the early 2020s). Library creation used the immunoSEQ multiplex PCR assay. Here the immuneACCESS table is served through TCRdb, limited to in-frame sequences with V and J called. Missing clones are a known gap in these copies; in checked studies unresolved V genes cover under half, and the rest lacks a known reason. In all, the sample holds roughly 200,000 clones, and about nine tenths of those were seen once. The top ten constitute about 2.6% of the sample. Material: PBMCs or T cells enriched from blood (not recorded which). The receptors stem from a woman aged 25 to 39 who had recovered from COVID-19.

This rearrangement joins TRBV11-3 to TRBJ2-7; TRBD2 is a possible D gene (5 bases). The CDR3 contains 15 residues. Looked up from germline, CDR1 is SGHNT and CDR2 is YENEEA. The V end was cut by 4 bases, the J end by 3 bases, with 16 bases between. The CDR3 loop is CASSSSYHPDYEQYF. DNA of the CDR3: TGTGCCAGCAGCTCTAGCTACCACCCGGACTACGAGCAGTACTTC.

This chain uses TRBV6-5 with TRBJ1-5; possibly TRBD1 for D (6 bases). Germline lookup yields CDR1 MNHEY and CDR2 SVGAGI. The length of the CDR3 is 15 residues. V was shortened by 9 bases and J by 0 bases, with 15 bases between the two germline ends. The CDR3 sequence: CASSRTEHSNQPQHF. The CDR3 DNA is TGTGCCAGTTCACGGACAGAGCATAGCAATCAGCCCCAGCATTTT.